Following are 18 T cell receptor beta chains from one sample sequenced in a study of blood T cell repertoires in COVID-19. Only in-frame clones appear in the TCRdb table, and some are missing; sequencing was by immunoSEQ multiplex PCR. The sample yields about 480,000 clones, roughly 90% seen once. Sequences were obtained from PBMCs or T cells enriched from blood (not recorded which). The receptors were sampled from a woman aged 40 to 49 who had recovered from COVID-19.

Many counts were recorded for this clone. The gene calls are TRBV30 and TRBJ1-2; 9 positions agree with TRBD1. The germline V gene encodes CDR1 GTSNPN and CDR2 SVGIG (reference sequence). V was pared by 3 bases and J by 4 bases, with 3 bases of the junction left unmatched. The CDR3 is 13 amino acids. The CDR3 sequence: CAWRGQGGYGYTF. CDR3 nucleotide sequence: TGTGCCTGGAGGGGACAGGGCGGCTATGGCTACACCTTC.

The chain carries TRBV11-2 and TRBJ2-5; 11 bases map to TRBD2. The germline gives CDR1 SGHAT, CDR2 FQNNGV. V dropped 3 bases and J dropped 2; count of bases not matched to a gene: 5. The CDR3 length is 16 residues. This chain's CDR3 is CASSLGLADDQETQYF. The DNA for the CDR3 is TGTGCCAGCAGCTTGGGACTAGCGGATGATCAAGAGACCCAGTACTTC.

In nucleotides, the CDR3 is TGTGCCAGCTCACGTAGCGGGAGGGCCGTCTACAATGAGCAGTTCTTC. Protein sequence: CASSRSGRAVYNEQFF. V gene TRBV18 combines with J gene TRBJ2-1, with 11 bases fitting TRBD2. The junction had 5 bases not matched to a gene; V was cut back by 4 bases and J by 3 bases. In germline, CDR1 is KGHSH, CDR2 LQKENI. CDR3 size: 16 residues.

The V call is TRBV24-1, the J call TRBJ2-1; 9 nucleotides align to TRBD1. Trimming removed 3 bases from V and 7 bases from J; junction bases left unmatched: 12. Germline lookup yields CDR1 KGHDR and CDR2 SFDVKD. The CDR3 consists of 17 residues. CDR3 DNA sequence: TGTGCCACCAGTGATCTCCCACAGGGGGCGCAGGGGAATGAGCAGTTCTTC. Translated: CATSDLPQGAQGNEQFF.

The rearrangement uses TRBV4-1 and TRBJ2-5, with 8 nucleotides matching TRBD2. The CDR3 spans 15 residues. Per the germline V gene, CDR1 is MGHRA and CDR2 is YSYEKL. The ends lost 0 bases at V and 5 bases at J; junction bases unmatched: 5. CDR3 bases: TGCGCCAGCAGCCAAGAACTAGCGGTTGGGGAGACCCAGTACTTC. The encoded protein is CASSQELAVGETQYF.

The genes are TRBV18 and TRBJ1-2; D may be TRBD1 (6 bases). The ends were cut back, 6 bases at V and 8 bases at J, with 19 bases in the middle. This CDR3 region has 14 residues. Germline V CDR1 and CDR2: KGHSH, LQKENI. The CDR3 region has the DNA TGTGCCAGCTCGCCCCAGGGGCAGATGGGGGGCTACACCTTC. Encoded protein: CASSPQGQMGGYTF.

This chain joins TRBV21-1 and TRBJ1-5; the tabulated D call, TRBD1, remains unverified against the DNA. TRBV21-1 is marked as a pseudogene. The CDR3 is 14 residues long. The CDR3 region is CASRDGTVDQPQHF. CDR3 DNA: TGTGCCAGCAGAGACGGGACAGTGGATCAGCCCCAGCATTTT.

CDR3 in amino acids: CASGYDRGGYGYTF. The CDR3 coding sequence is TGTGCCAGCGGATATGATAGGGGGGGATATGGCTACACCTTC. This chain links TRBV27 with TRBJ1-2; D might be TRBD1 (6 bases). The germline gives CDR1 MNHEY, CDR2 SMNVEV (reference sequence). V lost 8 bases to trimming and J lost 5 bases, with 18 bases between them. There are 14 residues in the CDR3.

The CDR3 nucleotides are TGCGCCAGCAGCCAAGTTCGACAGGGGACTGAAGCTTTCTTT. Translating it yields CASSQVRQGTEAFF. The V gene is TRBV4-1, the J gene TRBJ1-1; TRBD1 agrees at 8 bases. V was clipped by 1 base and J by 5 bases; unmatched bases: 3. In germline, CDR1 is MGHRA, CDR2 YSYEKL. The CDR3 covers 14 residues.

The chain has TRBV5-1 and TRBJ2-3, with TRBD1 identical over 7 bases. The ends lost 4 bases at V and 1 base at J; junction bases unmatched: 9. CDR1 is SGHRS and CDR2 is YFSETQ in the germline V gene. This CDR3 has 16 amino acids. The CDR3 loop is CASSEGTAVRTDTQYF. CDR3 coding DNA: TGCGCCAGCAGCGAGGGGACAGCGGTTCGCACAGATACGCAGTATTTT.

The chain carries TRBV18 and TRBJ1-1; no clear D. Per the germline V gene, CDR1 is KGHSH and CDR2 is LQKENI. The CDR3 loop spans 11 amino acids. Trimming left V 3 bases short and J 7 bases short, with 6 bases between. The CDR3 is CASSPEVEAFF. DNA for the CDR3: TGTGCCAGCTCACCGGAGGTTGAAGCTTTCTTT. The whole variable domain, filled in from reference TRBV18 and TRBJ1-1, reads NAGVMQNPRHLVRRRGQEARLRCSPMKGHSHVYWYRQLPEEGLKFMVYLQKENIIDESGMPKERFSAEFPKEGPSILRIQQVVRGDSAAYFCASSPEVEAFFGQGTRLTVV.

The chain is built from TRBV7-2 and TRBJ1-3; 9 bases map to TRBD1. The CDR3 totals 16 residues. Trimming removed 2 bases from V and 4 bases from J; junction bases left unmatched: 6. Germline lookup yields CDR1 SGHTA and CDR2 FQGNSA. CDR3 bases: TGTGCCAGCAGCTTAAAAACAGGGGGCAACGGAAACACCATATATTTT. This translates into CASSLKTGGNGNTIYF.

V and J are TRBV5-8 and TRBJ1-2, with D possibly being TRBD1 (6 bases). Germline assignment: CDR1 SGHTS and CDR2 YDEGEE. The CDR3 is 14 residues long. Trimming pared 0 bases from V and 4 bases from J, leaving 10 bases between. The CDR3 DNA reads as TGTGCCAGCAGCTTGGCAGGGGCCTCCTATGGCTACACCTTC. It is translated as CASSLAGASYGYTF.

This chain connects TRBV9 to TRBJ2-1; TRBD2 is a possible D gene (6 bases). CDR3 length equals 15 residues. Germline V gene data show CDR1 as SGDLS and CDR2 as YYNGEE. V was trimmed by 4 bases and J by 2 bases, leaving 13 bases between them. CDR3 in DNA: TGTGCCAGCAGCTATCAAGGAGGGACCTACAATGAGCAGTTCTTC. Translated, it gives CASSYQGGTYNEQFF. The full variable domain, with the rest looked up from reference TRBV9 and TRBJ2-1, is DSGVTQTPKHLITATGQRVTLRCSPRSGDLSVYWYQQSLDQGLQFLIQYYNGEERAKGNILERFSAQQFPDLHSELNLSSLELGDSALYFCASSYQGGTYNEQFFGPGTRLTVL.

V usage is TRBV5-1 and J usage is TRBJ1-1; D is undetermined. V dropped 3 bases and J dropped 1 base, with 7 bases sitting between them. The germline V gene encodes CDR1 SGHRS and CDR2 YFSETQ. This CDR3 comprises 13 residues. CDR3 sequence (DNA): TGCGCCAGCAGCTGGCGGGGGAACACTGAAGCTTTCTTT. It specifies CASSWRGNTEAFF.

Turning to this clone: Within the sample, other DNA sequences also encode this same CDR3. This chain links TRBV19 with TRBJ1-1; D is perhaps TRBD1 (6 bases). The CDR3 consists of 14 residues. CDR1 is LNHDA, CDR2 SQIVND, per germline (reference sequence). V lost 1 base, J lost 2 bases, and 8 bases lay in between. The DNA of the CDR3 is TGTGCCAGTAGTATAGGGACAGCCAACACTGAAGCTTTCTTT. It is translated as CASSIGTANTEAFF. Full variable domain (missing parts from reference TRBV19 and TRBJ1-1): DGGITQSPKYLFRKEGQNVTLSCEQNLNHDAMYWYRQDPGQGLRLIYYSQIVNDFQKGDIAEGYSVSREKKESFPLTVTSAQKNPTAFYLCASSIGTANTEAFFGQGTRLTVV.

The rearrangement joins TRBV11-3 to TRBJ2-1; D might be TRBD2 (5 bases). V gave up 5 bases and J gave up 5 bases, with 22 bases separating them. Germline values: CDR1 SGHNT, CDR2 YENEEA. The CDR3 has 17 residues. CDR3 coding DNA: TGTGCCAGCAGCCAGAACCGTTGGGGTAGCGTACACAATGAGCAGTTCTTC. This encodes CASSQNRWGSVHNEQFF.

The CDR3 DNA sequence: TGTGCCAGTAGTATACTTCGCAGGACTAGCGGGAGCCATGAGCAGTTCTTC. Translating gives CASSILRRTSGSHEQFF. This chain uses TRBV19 with TRBJ2-1; 13 bases are shared with TRBD2. The CDR3 length is 17 residues. From germline, CDR1 is LNHDA and CDR2 SQIVND (reference sequence). J gave up 8 bases and V 2 bases, and 9 bases lay outside the gene matches.